One and the same sample provided the 10 T cell receptor beta chains below, sequenced in a study of shared clonotypes between healthy human individuals. Profiling relied on immunoSEQ multiplex PCR, and the TCRdb table lists in-frame clones only, not all of them. The table includes approximately 980,000 clones, over 60% detected once. The sample was memory CD4+ T cells sorted from blood. Subset here: CD45RA-negative fraction. The receptors here all came from a man aged 18 to 30 in good health.

The V and J genes are TRBV5-1 and TRBJ2-5; TRBD1 matches 7 bases. With V trimmed by 4 bases and J by 1 base, 4 bases remained unmatched. Germline V CDR1 and CDR2: SGHRS, YFSETQ. CDR3 length: 14 residues. CDR3 in DNA: TGCGCCAGCAGCGTCGGGGACAGCCAAGAGACCCAGTACTTC. Translating it yields CASSVGDSQETQYF.

Concerning this clone itself: The sample has other DNA sequences that encode this CDR3 too. This chain links TRBV19 with TRBJ1-3; no clear D. Looked up from germline, CDR1 is LNHDA and CDR2 is SQIVND (reference sequence). The CDR3 spans 15 residues. V was cut by 3 bases and J by 4 bases, with 13 bases left in between. CDR3 nucleotides: TGTGCCAGTAGTATTCCGGGGTCATCGGGAAACACCATATATTTT. Translation: CASSIPGSSGNTIYF.

In this sample, this clone turned up a few times. This sample also contains other DNA sequences that code for the same CDR3. The chain combines TRBV18 with TRBJ1-1, with 8 bases identical to TRBD1. The CDR3 sequence is 11 residues long. V lost 2 bases and J lost 11; bases outside the gene matches: 1. The germline V gene has CDR1 KGHSH and CDR2 LQKENI. In DNA form, the CDR3 reads TGTGCCAGCTCACCAGACAGGGGTGCTTTCTTT. It codes for CASSPDRGAFF.

This clone was counted at least ten times. The chain has TRBV6-6 and TRBJ1-1; D ambiguous. The V gene lost 2 bases and the J gene lost 5 bases, with 6 bases spanning the gap. The CDR3 sequence is 12 residues long. Looked up from germline, CDR1 is MNHNY and CDR2 is SVGAGI (reference sequence). CDR3 DNA sequence: TGTGCCAGCAGTTACCTCGGAACTGAAGCTTTCTTT. Protein sequence: CASSYLGTEAFF.

The rearrangement links TRBV18 to TRBJ2-1; 8 bases match TRBD2. Germline V gene data show CDR1 as KGHSH and CDR2 as LQKENI. The length of the CDR3 is 16 residues. V was clipped by 0 bases and J by 4 bases; unmatched bases: 5. The CDR3 reads CASSPPSAGEYNEQFF. In DNA, the CDR3 is TGTGCCAGCTCACCACCCTCAGCGGGGGAATACAATGAGCAGTTCTTC.

The V and J genes are TRBV30 and TRBJ1-1; 9 nucleotides match TRBD1. V lost 5 bases and J lost 3; bases outside the gene matches: 4. This CDR3 is 13 amino acids long. CDR1 GTSNPN and CDR2 SVGIG come from the germline V gene (reference sequence). CDR3 bases: TGTGCCTGGGAGACAGGGGGTTACACTGAAGCTTTCTTT. Translation: CAWETGGYTEAFF.

This sequence joins TRBV18 and TRBJ1-5, with D maybe TRBD1 (6 bases). This CDR3 contains 15 residues. Between the trimmed V and J ends, which lost 3 bases and 6 bases, there was a span of 15 bases. Germline V gene data show CDR1 as KGHSH and CDR2 as LQKENI. CDR3 amino acids: CASSPGARGLQPQHF. In DNA, the CDR3 is TGTGCCAGCTCACCCGGCGCCAGGGGCCTTCAGCCCCAGCATTTT.

This clone was detected only a few times. Other DNA sequences in this specimen translate into the identical CDR3. The V gene is TRBV4-1, the J gene TRBJ1-1; D is undetermined. V lost 1 base and J lost 2, with 8 bases in between. The CDR3 length is 14 residues. Germline V gene data show CDR1 as MGHRA and CDR2 as YSYEKL. For the CDR3, the DNA is TGCGCCAGCAGCCAAGGGTTAGAAAACACTGAAGCTTTCTTT. Translating gives CASSQGLENTEAFF.

The genes are TRBV30 and TRBJ1-4; no reliable D call. This CDR3 is built from 14 residues. V was pared by 3 bases and J by 5 bases, with 13 bases between. The V gene's germline CDR1 is GTSNPN and CDR2 SVGIG (reference sequence). CDR3 nucleotide sequence: TGTGCCTGGAGCCGGTCTGTGGGAAATGAAAAACTGTTTTTT. It translates to CAWSRSVGNEKLFF.

This CDR3 is CASSLGDRGNTEAFF. CDR3 in DNA: TGTGCCAGCAGCTTAGGGGACAGGGGAAACACTGAAGCTTTCTTT. The rearrangement joins TRBV7-2 to TRBJ1-1; 10 bases fit TRBD1. V dropped 1 base and J dropped 2; count of bases not matched to a gene: 1. Germline CDR1 is SGHTA and CDR2 is FQGNSA. This CDR3 comprises 15 residues.